These 27 T cell receptor beta chains were sequenced from one sample in a study of blood T cell repertoires in COVID-19. Profiling relied on immunoSEQ multiplex PCR, and the TCRdb table lists in-frame clones only, not all of them. The data hold 200,000 to 300,000 clones, with roughly 86% observed a single time. The sample taken for sequencing was peripheral blood. The receptors come from a woman aged 60-75 years who had recovered from COVID-19.

V usage is TRBV24-1 and J usage is TRBJ2-1; possibly TRBD2 for D (6 bases). There are 14 residues in the CDR3. Trimming took off 7 bases at V and 9 bases at J, with 18 bases between the two ends. Germline V gene lookup returns CDR1 KGHDR and CDR2 SFDVKD. The CDR3 is CATSPGGGRGEQFF. The DNA for the CDR3 is TGTGCCACCAGCCCCGGAGGAGGGCGAGGTGAGCAGTTCTTC.

V gene TRBV7-2 combines with J gene TRBJ2-3, with 9 bases lining up with TRBD2. There are 16 residues in the CDR3. In germline, CDR1 is SGHTA, CDR2 FQGNSA. The CDR3, as DNA: TGTGGTAGTTCTCAGGGAAAGCGGGGGGGCACAGATACGCAGTATTTT. It encodes CGSSQGKRGGTDTQYF.

The chain links TRBV5-1 to TRBJ1-2; TRBD1 agrees at 8 bases. The CDR3 runs 16 residues. Germline CDR1 is SGHRS and CDR2 is YFSETQ. With V trimmed by 1 base and J by 2 bases, 7 bases remained unmatched. The CDR3 DNA reads TGCGCCAGCAGCTTGAGAGACAGGGGTTACAACTATGGCTACACCTTC. It codes for CASSLRDRGYNYGYTF.

V and J are TRBV19 and TRBJ2-3, with 11 nucleotides matching TRBD2. Germline loops: CDR1 LNHDA, CDR2 SQIVND (reference sequence). The CDR3 runs to 14 residues. Trimming removed 3 bases from V and 8 bases from J; junction bases left unmatched: 4. The CDR3 sequence: CASSISGGESTQYF. The CDR3 DNA is TGTGCCAGTAGTATTAGCGGGGGGGAGAGTACGCAGTATTTT.

CDR3 region: CASSYFSGGRDSPLHF. DNA of the CDR3: TGTGCCAGCAGTTACTTCTCGGGCGGGCGGGACTCACCCCTCCACTTT. V is TRBV6-5 and J is TRBJ1-6; weak D call: TRBD1 (5 bases). The CDR3 is 16 amino acids. Trimming removed 1 base from V and 10 bases from J, with 17 bases in between. CDR1 is MNHEY and CDR2 is SVGAGI in the germline V gene.

The chain has TRBV5-6 and TRBJ2-1; 7 bases map to TRBD1. The junction had 6 bases not matched to a gene; V was cut back by 2 bases and J by 1 base. CDR1 SGHDT and CDR2 YYEEEE come from the germline V gene. The CDR3 spans 16 residues. CDR3 sequence reads: CASSLYGQVSYNEQFF. The CDR3, as DNA: TGTGCCAGCAGCTTATACGGACAGGTTTCCTACAATGAGCAGTTCTTC.

This rearrangement joins TRBV4-2 to TRBJ1-1; 9 bases map to TRBD1. The CDR3 extends over 14 amino acids. CDR1 and CDR2 from the germline V gene are LGHNA and YNFKEQ. V dropped 6 bases and J dropped 5; count of bases not matched to a gene: 7. This CDR3 is CASRTPGQGTEAFF. CDR3 nucleotides: TGTGCCAGCAGGACACCGGGACAGGGAACTGAAGCTTTCTTT.

V usage is TRBV6-5 and J usage is TRBJ2-3; D is possibly TRBD2 (6 bases). The length of the CDR3 is 16 residues. CDR1 and CDR2 (germline): MNHEY, SVGAGI. Trimming removed 3 bases from V and 2 bases from J, with 15 bases in between. The CDR3 is CASSYLSGTFTDTQYF. The CDR3 DNA reads as TGTGCCAGCAGTTATTTGTCTGGGACTTTCACAGATACGCAGTATTTT.

This chain uses TRBV29-1 with TRBJ2-5, with D possibly TRBD1 on 6 matching bases. CDR3 length: 11 residues. V lost 5 bases and J lost 8, with 12 bases in between. Germline loops: CDR1 SQVTM, CDR2 ANQGSEA. DNA of the CDR3: TGCAGCGTTCGACAGGTTCGAACCCAGTACTTC. This translates into CSVRQVRTQYF.

The V gene is TRBV6-1, the J gene TRBJ2-3; a possible D gene is TRBD1 (5 bases). The CDR3 totals 14 residues. The germline gives CDR1 MNHNS, CDR2 SASEGT. The V end was cut by 2 bases, the J end by 6 bases, with 12 bases between. The CDR3 bases are TGTGCCAGCAGTGAATCACAGAACAGGGATACGCAGTATTTT. Its protein is CASSESQNRDTQYF.

This clone was seen a few times. The chain employs TRBV4-1 and TRBJ2-1; a possible D gene is TRBD2 (5 bases). The V gene's germline CDR1 is MGHRA and CDR2 YSYEKL. V was cut by 4 bases and J by 10 bases, with 14 bases left in between. The CDR3 length is 13 residues. CDR3: CASSPSRELEQFF. The CDR3 DNA sequence: TGCGCCAGCAGCCCCAGCCGGGAACTAGAGCAGTTCTTC.

The V gene is TRBV28, the J gene TRBJ1-1; D gene unclear. This CDR3 spans 15 amino acids. Germline V gene data show CDR1 as MDHEN and CDR2 as SYDVKM. Between the trimmed V and J ends, which lost 4 bases and 1 base, there was a span of 13 bases. The CDR3 nucleotides are TGTGCCAGCAGTTCCCTACGACGCGGGAACACTGAAGCTTTCTTT. It specifies CASSSLRRGNTEAFF.

The chain links TRBV14 to TRBJ1-3; 7 nucleotides line up with TRBD1. This CDR3 region has 19 residues. Losses at the gene ends were 1 base for V and 3 bases for J; bases not matched to a gene: 15. Germline V lookup: CDR1 SGHDN, CDR2 FVKESK. The CDR3 bases are TGTGCCAGCAGCCAAGGTTTACAGGGGCTAAAGGTAGGTGGAAACACCATATATTTT. This gives the protein CASSQGLQGLKVGGNTIYF.

Of note for this clone: A read error may account for a junction end that differs from germline. The gene calls are TRBV7-7 and TRBJ2-2; 7 positions match TRBD1. Per germline, CDR1 SSHAT and CDR2 FNYEAQ (reference sequence). This CDR3 spans 14 amino acids. The DNA of the CDR3 is TGTGCTAGCAGCTTAGACAGGGTGATCGGGGAGCTGTTTTTT. This gives the protein CASSLDRVIGELFF.

This chain connects TRBV18 to TRBJ1-2, with 9 bases lining up with TRBD1. The J segment lost 4 bases and the V segment lost 3 bases, leaving 3 bases of the junction unmatched. Germline V CDR1 and CDR2: KGHSH, LQKENI. The CDR3 loop spans 14 amino acids. CDR3 sequence: CASSPGQGSYGYTF. CDR3 nucleotide sequence: TGTGCCAGCTCACCGGGACAGGGTTCCTATGGCTACACCTTC. The full variable domain, completed using reference TRBV18 and TRBJ1-2, is NAGVMQNPRHLVRRRGQEARLRCSPMKGHSHVYWYRQLPEEGLKFMVYLQKENIIDESGMPKERFSAEFPKEGPSILRIQQVVRGDSAAYFCASSPGQGSYGYTFGSGTRLTVV.

This chain connects TRBV5-1 to TRBJ2-7; 8 bases line up with TRBD1. Germline V gene data show CDR1 as SGHRS and CDR2 as YFSETQ. J gave up 6 bases and V 4 bases, and 6 bases lay outside the gene matches. The CDR3 spans 13 residues. DNA of the CDR3: TGCGCCAGCAGCGGTGGACAGGGTGGCGAGCAGTACTTC. Its translation is CASSGGQGGEQYF.

The chain employs TRBV6-5 and TRBJ1-5; 8 bases fit TRBD1. Germline V lookup: CDR1 MNHEY, CDR2 SVGAGI. V lost 8 bases, J lost 4 bases, and 10 bases stayed unmatched. The CDR3 contains 15 residues. CDR3 bases: TGTGCCAGCGTAGACAGGGGAGTATGGAATCAGCCCCAGCATTTT. The encoded protein is CASVDRGVWNQPQHF.

This chain links TRBV28 with TRBJ2-7; 9 bases are shared with TRBD2. This CDR3 spans 14 amino acids. V trimming: 6 bases; J trimming: 3 bases; junction bases outside the gene matches: 6. In germline, CDR1 is MDHEN, CDR2 SYDVKM. The CDR3 DNA reads as TGTGCCAGCAGCCCTAGCGGGGCGCGCTACGAGCAGTACTTC. It encodes CASSPSGARYEQYF. The full variable domain, with the rest looked up from reference TRBV28 and TRBJ2-7, is DVKVTQSSRYLVKRTGEKVFLECVQDMDHENMFWYRQDPGLGLRLIYFSYDVKMKEKGDIPEGYSVSREKKERFSLILESASTNQTSMYLCASSPSGARYEQYFGPGTRLTVT.

The rearrangement links TRBV11-1 to TRBJ1-6, with 7 bases that match TRBD1. CDR1 SGHAT and CDR2 FQDESV come from the germline V gene (reference sequence). With V trimmed by 5 bases and J by 12 bases, 4 bases remained unmatched. The CDR3 covers 12 residues. The CDR3 loop is CASSPTGEPLHF. The CDR3 coding sequence is TGTGCCAGCAGCCCAACAGGGGAACCCCTCCACTTT.

The table lists this clone with a count of one. This CDR3 is also generated by other DNA sequences in the sample. The V call is TRBV3-1 (or the pseudogene TRBV3-2), the J call TRBJ2-7; D unresolved. Germline values: CDR1 LGHDT, CDR2 YNNKEL (reference sequence). The V and J ends lost 1 base and 3 bases respectively, with 10 bases between them. This CDR3 has 14 residues. The CDR3 DNA sequence: TGTGCCAGCAGCCAAGGTCCCCCGGGCTACGAGCAGTACTTC. It codes for CASSQGPPGYEQYF.

The gene calls are TRBV5-5 and TRBJ1-5; the D is unclear. Germline assignment: CDR1 SGHKS and CDR2 YYEKEE (reference sequence). The CDR3 sequence is 14 residues long. The V gene lost 2 bases and the J gene lost 6 bases, with 12 bases spanning the gap. CDR3 amino acids: CASSFVGGGQPQHF. The CDR3 DNA sequence: TGTGCCAGCAGCTTTGTGGGTGGCGGTCAGCCCCAGCATTTT. The full variable domain, completed using reference TRBV5-5 and TRBJ1-5, is DAGVTQSPTHLIKTRGQQVTLRCSPISGHKSVSWYQQVLGQGPQFIFQYYEKEERGRGNFPDRFSARQFPNYSSELNVNALLLGDSALYLCASSFVGGGQPQHFGDGTRLSIL.

This rearrangement joins TRBV11-2 to TRBJ1-4; D is uncertain. The CDR3 covers 15 residues. The V end was cut by 5 bases, the J end by 0 bases, with 10 bases between. Per germline, CDR1 SGHAT and CDR2 FQNNGV. The CDR3 reads CASSVGVSTNEKLFF. CDR3 DNA: TGTGCCAGCAGCGTCGGGGTTTCAACTAATGAAAAACTGTTTTTT.

CDR3: CASSSSEQFF. The CDR3 nucleotides are TGTGCCAGCAGCTCTAGTGAGCAGTTCTTC. This chain links TRBV6-6 with TRBJ2-1; no clear D gene. The V and J ends lost 6 bases and 9 bases respectively, with 6 bases between them. The germline V gene encodes CDR1 MNHNY and CDR2 SVGAGI (reference sequence). CDR3 length: 10 residues.

The chain's CDR3 is CAISEGPLRYEQYF. The CDR3 DNA sequence: TGTGCCATCAGTGAGGGGCCGCTCCGCTACGAGCAGTACTTC. The rearrangement links TRBV10-3 to TRBJ2-7, with D unclear. CDR1 and CDR2 (germline): ENHRY, SYGVKD. V lost 2 bases to trimming and J lost 3 bases, with 11 bases between them. The CDR3 length is 14 residues.

The V and J genes are TRBV5-4 and TRBJ2-3; 8 bases fit TRBD2. V lost 0 bases to trimming and J lost 0 bases; unmatched junction nucleotides: 6. The CDR3 length is 17 residues. Germline V gene sequence: CDR1 SGHNT, CDR2 YYREEE (reference sequence). The CDR3 is CASSLGGSGGSTDTQYF. CDR3 nucleotide sequence: TGTGCCAGCAGCTTGGGAGGAAGCGGGGGCAGCACAGATACGCAGTATTTT.

The chain carries TRBV7-8 and TRBJ1-4; 7 positions match TRBD1. Germline V gene lookup returns CDR1 SGHVS and CDR2 FQNEAQ. This CDR3 contains 16 residues. V shed 6 bases, J shed 0 bases, and the junction held 7 bases outside the gene matches. The CDR3 DNA sequence: TGTGCCAGCAGTCCCTACAGGGGAGCAACTAATGAAAAACTGTTTTTT. Translation: CASSPYRGATNEKLFF. Variable domain in full (rest from reference TRBV7-8 and TRBJ1-4): GAGVSQSPRYKVAKRGQDVALRCDPISGHVSLFWYQQALGQGPEFLTYFQNEAQLDKSGLPSDRFFAERPEGSVSTLKIQRTQQEDSAVYLCASSPYRGATNEKLFFGSGTQLSVL.

This sequence joins TRBV25-1 and TRBJ1-1; 7 bases map to TRBD1. This CDR3 has 14 amino acids. The V gene end was trimmed by 6 bases and the J gene end by 6 bases; junction bases not matched to a gene: 10. In germline, CDR1 is MGHDK, CDR2 SYGVNS. The CDR3 sequence: CASSQTGVGAEAFF. The CDR3 nucleotides read TGTGCCAGCAGCCAAACAGGGGTTGGCGCTGAAGCTTTCTTT.